These 14 T cell receptor beta chains were sequenced from one sample in a study of cytomegalovirus exposure and HLA in healthy donors. The PCR used 60 Vbeta and 13 Jbeta primers. TCRdb keeps only in-frame clones here, not all; method: immunoSEQ multiplex PCR. The sample lists some 110,000 clones; approximately 80% were seen once. The source material was PBMCs. All receptors derive from a man aged 55 to 70 in good health and CMV-seronegative.

The chain uses TRBV6-5 and TRBJ2-3; 8 bases match TRBD1. The CDR3 covers 13 residues. After removal of 6 bases from V and 4 bases from J, the junction contained 3 bases not matched to a gene. The V gene's germline CDR1 is MNHEY and CDR2 SVGAGI. The CDR3 sequence is CASSRQGPDTQYF. CDR3 nucleotide sequence: TGTGCCAGCAGCCGACAGGGGCCAGATACGCAGTATTTT.

The chain couples TRBV13 to TRBJ2-5, with TRBD1 matching over 11 bases. The CDR3 length is 14 residues. Germline V gene sequence: CDR1 PRHDT, CDR2 FYEKMQ (reference sequence). V was clipped by 5 bases and J by 5 bases; unmatched bases: 4. For the CDR3, the DNA is TGTGCCAGCAGCCCCAGGACAGGGGGCGAGACCCAGTACTTC. This encodes CASSPRTGGETQYF.

This clone was seen only once. The V and J genes are TRBV7-2 and TRBJ2-7; 11 nucleotides align to TRBD2. This CDR3 contains 18 residues. Germline lookup yields CDR1 SGHTA and CDR2 FQGNSA. V lost 0 bases and J lost 6; bases outside the gene matches: 13. DNA for the CDR3: TGTGCCAGCAGCTTAGCGTCGGTAGCGGGGGGGCTCCCTCTCGAGCAGTACTTC. Its protein product is CASSLASVAGGLPLEQYF.

This chain uses TRBV29-1 with TRBJ1-1, with D perhaps matching TRBD1 (5 bases). This CDR3 is built from 12 residues. Per the germline V gene, CDR1 is SQVTM and CDR2 is ANQGSEA. V shed 4 bases and J shed 1 base, with 7 bases lying between them. This CDR3 is CSVGQSNTEAFF. The CDR3 nucleotides are TGCAGCGTTGGACAGTCGAACACTGAAGCTTTCTTT.

V and J are TRBV19 and TRBJ2-6, with TRBD1 matching over 8 bases. V lost 6 bases and J lost 2; bases outside the gene matches: 9. This CDR3 is 17 amino acids long. Germline-derived CDR1 and CDR2 are LNHDA and SQIVND (reference sequence). In DNA form, the CDR3 reads TGTGCCAGTAGCCCCGGACAGGGTGGAACTGGGGCCAACGTCCTGACTTTC. This codes for CASSPGQGGTGANVLTF.

The CDR3 DNA follows: TGTGCCAGCAGAGGCGGGACAGGCAGTTACGAGCAGTACTTC. Encoded protein: CASRGGTGSYEQYF. The J gene is TRBJ2-7, the V gene TRBV6-6, with TRBD1 matching 8 bases. V shed 6 bases, J shed 4 bases, and the junction held 8 bases outside the gene matches. The CDR3 extends over 14 amino acids. Germline V gives CDR1 MNHNY, CDR2 SVGAGI (reference sequence).

The J gene is TRBJ2-3, the V gene TRBV29-1; a possible D gene is TRBD2 (7 bases). The V end lost 1 base, the J end lost 5 bases, and 19 bases lay between the germline ends. The CDR3 consists of 16 residues. Germline loops: CDR1 SQVTM, CDR2 ANQGSEA. CDR3 amino acids: CSVEGAGGAPQDTQYF. The CDR3 nucleotides read TGCAGCGTTGAAGGGGCTGGGGGGGCACCCCAAGATACGCAGTATTTT.

The chain links TRBV7-9 to TRBJ1-1; weak D call: TRBD1 (6 bases). Germline CDR1 is SEHNR and CDR2 is FQNEAQ (reference sequence). Trimming stripped 5 bases from V and 8 bases from J, with 18 bases between. The CDR3 runs 14 residues. Here the CDR3 reads CASSLSGGAAEAFF. CDR3 coding DNA: TGTGCCAGCAGCCTAAGCGGGGGGGCAGCAGAAGCTTTCTTT. Combining the CDR3 with reference TRBV7-9 and TRBJ1-1 gives the whole variable domain DTGVSQNPRHKITKRGQNVTFRCDPISEHNRLYWYRQTLGQGPEFLTYFQNEAQLEKSRLLSDRFSAERPKGSFSTLEIQRTEQGDSAMYLCASSLSGGAAEAFFGQGTRLTVV.

This clone was recorded once. The CDR3 DNA reads TGTGCCAGCAGTTTATTGGCGGGGGTTGAAGCTTTCTTT. Residues: CASSLLAGVEAFF. This rearrangement joins TRBV27 to TRBJ1-1, with D possibly being TRBD1 (5 bases). Germline V lookup: CDR1 MNHEY, CDR2 SMNVEV (reference sequence). Between the trimmed V and J ends, which lost 1 base and 7 bases, there was a span of 10 bases. The CDR3 is 13 residues long.

V usage is TRBV6-5 and J usage is TRBJ1-2, with D possibly TRBD1 on 6 matching bases. CDR1 and CDR2 (germline): MNHEY, SVGAGI. The CDR3 extends over 15 amino acids. Trimming took 7 bases from V and 0 from J, leaving 15 bases between them. This chain's CDR3 is CASTTTGLANYGYTF. The CDR3 DNA is TGTGCCAGCACCACGACAGGATTAGCTAACTATGGCTACACCTTC.

The sample holds a few counts of this clone. The chain carries TRBV6-4 and TRBJ2-3, with 8 positions matching TRBD1. CDR1 is MRHNA and CDR2 is SNTAGT in the germline V gene. J lost 6 bases, V lost 4 bases, and 3 bases had no gene match. The CDR3 length is 13 residues. The chain's CDR3 is CASSAQGGDTQYF. CDR3 nucleotides: TGTGCCAGCAGTGCACAGGGGGGTGATACGCAGTATTTT.

The chain combines TRBV9 with TRBJ1-1; D remains unclear. This CDR3 has 13 residues. With 3 bases removed from V and 1 base from J, the gap between germline ends came to 7 bases. The V gene's germline CDR1 is SGDLS and CDR2 YYNGEE. CDR3 nucleotide sequence: TGTGCCAGCAGCGGACGGGGGAACACTGAAGCTTTCTTT. It codes for CASSGRGNTEAFF. Complete variable domain (other parts from reference TRBV9 and TRBJ1-1): DSGVTQTPKHLITATGQRVTLRCSPRSGDLSVYWYQQSLDQGLQFLIQYYNGEERAKGNILERFSAQQFPDLHSELNLSSLELGDSALYFCASSGRGNTEAFFGQGTRLTVV.

This sequence joins TRBV5-1 and TRBJ2-3; TRBD2 agrees at 9 bases. The germline V gene encodes CDR1 SGHRS and CDR2 YFSETQ. J lost 2 bases, V lost 5 bases, and 6 bases had no gene match. This CDR3 has 15 residues. The CDR3 region is CASRPAGGPTDTQYF. For the CDR3, the DNA is TGCGCCAGCAGGCCAGCGGGGGGCCCCACAGATACGCAGTATTTT.

The J gene is TRBJ1-5, the V gene TRBV7-6; the D gene is possibly TRBD1 (6 bases). V was cut by 5 bases and J by 0 bases, with 23 bases left in between. Germline V gives CDR1 SGHVS, CDR2 FNYEAQ. The CDR3 length is 19 residues. CDR3 protein: CASSKIGGEELDSNQPQHF. The CDR3 DNA follows: TGTGCCAGCAGCAAAATAGGGGGGGAAGAGTTGGATAGCAATCAGCCCCAGCATTTT.